Each of the 13 T cell receptor beta chains below was sequenced from the same sample in a study of blood T cell repertoires in COVID-19. Some clones are missing from TCRdb's copy, which holds only in-frame ones; the method was immunoSEQ multiplex PCR. This table has some 100,000 clones, roughly 82% appearing once. The sample comprised peripheral blood. Receptors originate from a woman aged 80 or over with active or convalescent COVID-19.

The rearrangement joins TRBV19 to TRBJ2-5; TRBD1 is a possible D gene (6 bases). The CDR3 is 16 residues long. Trimming took off 6 bases at V and 2 bases at J, with 19 bases between the two ends. Germline values: CDR1 LNHDA, CDR2 SQIVND (reference sequence). Here the CDR3 reads CASRNYGTSGQETQYF. CDR3 DNA: TGTGCCAGTAGAAACTACGGGACATCTGGACAAGAGACCCAGTACTTC.

This rearrangement joins TRBV30 to TRBJ1-2; TRBD1 agrees at 9 bases. V trimming: 7 bases; J trimming: 6 bases; junction bases outside the gene matches: 18. The CDR3 length is 16 residues. Per the germline V gene, CDR1 is GTSNPN and CDR2 is SVGIG (reference sequence). The CDR3 DNA reads as TGTGCCTTCAACCGGGACAGGGTGTTGAGGGGACATGGCTACACCTTC. Its protein product is CAFNRDRVLRGHGYTF.

The chain is built from TRBV6-5 and TRBJ1-1; D ambiguous. Between the trimmed V and J ends, which lost 3 bases and 10 bases, there was a span of 21 bases. CDR3 size: 15 residues. The germline CDR1 and CDR2 sequences are MNHEY and SVGAGI. DNA for the CDR3: TGTGCCAGCAGTTATTCTTTTTCGGGGATTTCCAGAGCTTTCTTT. This sequence encodes CASSYSFSGISRAFF.

The J gene is TRBJ1-2, the V gene TRBV3-1 (or the pseudogene TRBV3-2); TRBD1 matches 12 bases. Trimming cost V 0 bases and J 5 bases; bases outside gene matches: 10. The CDR3 consists of 18 residues. Germline CDR1 and CDR2: LGHDT and YNNKEL (reference sequence). CDR3: CASSQDPGQGARGYGYTF. The CDR3 DNA reads as TGTGCCAGCAGCCAAGATCCGGGACAGGGGGCGAGGGGTTATGGCTACACCTTC.

This clone was found once. The rearrangement uses TRBV5-6 and TRBJ1-2; TRBD1 matches 7 bases. V lost 4 bases, J lost 5 bases, and 11 bases stayed unmatched. The length of the CDR3 is 15 residues. CDR1 is SGHDT and CDR2 is YYEEEE in the germline V gene. The CDR3 DNA is TGTGCCAGCAGCGCCCGGGACAGCGATGCTTATGGCTACACCTTC. Translating gives CASSARDSDAYGYTF.

The genes are TRBV28 and TRBJ1-4; TRBD1 agrees at 7 bases. Per the germline V gene, CDR1 is MDHEN and CDR2 is SYDVKM. This CDR3 is built from 13 residues. V shed 4 bases, J shed 5 bases, and the junction held 1 base outside the gene matches. Here the CDR3 DNA reads TGTGCCAGCAGTTCGGGACAGAATGAAAAACTGTTTTTT. Protein sequence: CASSSGQNEKLFF. Combining the CDR3 with reference TRBV28 and TRBJ1-4 gives the whole variable domain DVKVTQSSRYLVKRTGEKVFLECVQDMDHENMFWYRQDPGLGLRLIYFSYDVKMKEKGDIPEGYSVSREKKERFSLILESASTNQTSMYLCASSSGQNEKLFFGSGTQLSVL.

The chain recombines TRBV19 with TRBJ2-3; 9 nucleotides agree with TRBD1. This CDR3 spans 16 amino acids. The trim removed 6 bases at V and 4 bases at J, leaving 11 bases unmatched. Per germline, CDR1 LNHDA and CDR2 SQIVND (reference sequence). CDR3 DNA sequence: TGTGCCAGTAGGCCGACAGGGGGTACGGCCGCAGATACGCAGTATTTT. Translation: CASRPTGGTAADTQYF.

This chain links TRBV19 with TRBJ1-2; TRBD1 matches 9 bases. CDR1 is LNHDA, CDR2 SQIVND, per germline (reference sequence). CDR3 length: 14 residues. The V and J ends lost 5 bases and 8 bases, in that order; junction bases with no gene match: 9. The CDR3 DNA reads as TGTGCCAGTAGTGCAGACAGGGGGACGTTGGGCTACACCTTC. It yields the protein CASSADRGTLGYTF.

The V and J genes are TRBV5-1 and TRBJ1-2, with TRBD1 matching over 7 bases. The CDR3 is 13 residues long. Per the germline V gene, CDR1 is SGHRS and CDR2 is YFSETQ. V trimming: 5 bases; J trimming: 6 bases; junction bases outside the gene matches: 7. The DNA of the CDR3 is TGCGCCAGCAGATTAGGGACAGACAATGGCTACACCTTC. It codes for CASRLGTDNGYTF.

The chain uses TRBV5-6 and TRBJ2-1; 8 bases agree with TRBD2. The germline V gene has CDR1 SGHDT and CDR2 YYEEEE. The CDR3 runs to 17 residues. V trimming: 4 bases; J trimming: 3 bases; junction bases outside the gene matches: 12. CDR3 nucleotide sequence: TGTGCCAGCAGCGAGAGAGGAGTAGCGGGATACTACAATGAGCAGTTCTTC. This codes for CASSERGVAGYYNEQFF.

The chain links TRBV19 to TRBJ2-5, with 13 bases identical to TRBD2. CDR1 and CDR2 (germline): LNHDA, SQIVND (reference sequence). This CDR3 comprises 16 residues. V lost 0 bases, J lost 6 bases, and 4 bases stayed unmatched. In nucleotides, the CDR3 is TGTGCCAGTAGTATAGAGGGGACTAGCGGGACCAAGACCCAGTACTTC. Amino acid sequence: CASSIEGTSGTKTQYF. The variable domain in full, completed from reference TRBV19 and TRBJ2-5, reads DGGITQSPKYLFRKEGQNVTLSCEQNLNHDAMYWYRQDPGQGLRLIYYSQIVNDFQKGDIAEGYSVSREKKESFPLTVTSAQKNPTAFYLCASSIEGTSGTKTQYFGPGTRLLVL.

Only a few counts were recorded for this clone. This chain connects TRBV7-9 to TRBJ1-1; D call uncertain. The germline V gene encodes CDR1 SEHNR and CDR2 FQNEAQ (reference sequence). The V gene lost 5 bases and the J gene lost 8 bases, with 18 bases spanning the gap. The CDR3 runs 14 residues. Here the CDR3 DNA reads TGTGCCAGCAGCCCTCAAAGAGACTTTTCGGAAGCTTTCTTT. It encodes CASSPQRDFSEAFF.

This sequence joins TRBV28 and TRBJ1-1; no clear D. CDR1 is MDHEN and CDR2 is SYDVKM in the germline V gene. The CDR3 contains 13 residues. Trimming left V 8 bases short and J 1 base short, with 11 bases between. The CDR3 coding sequence is TGTGCCAGCGTTCGACACCCGAACACTGAAGCTTTCTTT. Translation: CASVRHPNTEAFF.